The clone carrying this T cell receptor beta chain was picked up one time. The sample is drawn from a study of blood T cell repertoires in COVID-19. Study background: Donors in the United States, Italy and Spain gave samples during acute or convalescent COVID-19. Sample material is recorded as cDNA or gDNA derived from T cells, B-cell-depleted T cells, or PBMCs.

The protocol was immunoSEQ multiplex PCR, while the TCRdb copy is restricted to in-frame clones and leaves out a portion. The sample contains about 52,000 clones, roughly 90% of which appear only once. Germline CDR1 and CDR2: SGHRS and YFSETQ. This CDR3 is 15 amino acids long. Trimming took off 2 bases at V and 4 bases at J, with 16 bases between the two ends. The J gene is TRBJ2-7, the V gene TRBV5-1; D gene uncertain. The specimen was peripheral blood. The receptor comes from a man older than 75 with active or convalescent COVID-19. The CDR3 reads CASSFQLQSRYEQYF. The CDR3 DNA is TGCGCCAGCAGCTTCCAACTTCAAAGCCGATACGAGCAGTACTTC.